This T cell receptor (beta chain) was captured in a study of beta chain features in type 1 diabetes. Broader study findings: Using cDNA template may skew counts toward highly expressing activated cells. Across all four CD4+ subsets, people with type 1 diabetes showed modestly shorter TCRB CDR3s. Researchers reported that naive, central memory and Treg TCRB repertoires appeared more similar in patients than in healthy donors.

The CDR3 runs to 11 residues. Per germline, CDR1 DFQATT and CDR2 SNEGSKA (reference sequence). Trimming left V 6 bases short and J 6 bases short, with 11 bases between. This clone has only a few counts. Antigen specificity is unknown. Based on CD45RO/CCR7/CD25/CD127/CD95/CD27, CD4+ regulatory, stem cell-like memory, naive and central memory cells were sorted. Reverse transcription of all isolated RNA meant that expressed TCRB transcripts were sequenced. Profiled with immunoSEQ multiplex PCR; TCRdb holds only in-frame clones, not every one. The table lists around 180,000 clones, under 9.5% of them singletons.

The sequence was obtained from a man younger than 35 with type 1 diabetes. The V call is TRBV20-1, the J call TRBJ1-1; D is unclear. The sequenced material came from central memory CD4+ T cells from blood. CDR3 DNA sequence: TGCAGTGCCCCCCGTAATCCTGAAGCTTTCTTT. This codes for CSAPRNPEAFF.